Below are 16 T cell receptor beta chains sequenced from a single sample in a study of cytomegalovirus exposure and HLA in healthy donors. PCR was performed using 60 Vbeta and 13 Jbeta primers. Measured with immunoSEQ multiplex PCR; TCRdb has only the in-frame clones, and not every one. This sample has over 100,000 clones, with approximately 80% found just once. The sample comprised PBMCs. The receptors here all came from a man aged 40-49 years in good health and CMV-seropositive.

This clone has more than one count but fewer than ten. V usage is TRBV28 and J usage is TRBJ1-5; 7 bases agree with TRBD1. With V trimmed by 2 bases and J by 3 bases, 7 bases remained unmatched. Looked up from germline, CDR1 is MDHEN and CDR2 is SYDVKM. CDR3 length: 16 residues. This CDR3 is CASSLGTAINNQPQHF. The CDR3 DNA reads TGTGCCAGCAGTTTAGGGACAGCGATTAACAATCAGCCCCAGCATTTT.

This clone was seen just once. This chain joins TRBV27 and TRBJ2-5, with 10 bases identical to TRBD1. This CDR3 has 15 amino acids. The V and J ends lost 5 bases and 4 bases, in that order; junction bases with no gene match: 7. Germline CDR1 and CDR2: MNHEY and SMNVEV (reference sequence). The CDR3 loop reads CASSPIGTGVETQYF. In DNA, the CDR3 is TGTGCCAGCAGTCCCATAGGGACAGGGGTAGAGACCCAGTACTTC.

The V call is TRBV7-2, the J call TRBJ2-7; 9 bases match TRBD1. In germline, CDR1 is SGHTA, CDR2 FQGNSA. The CDR3 sequence is 18 residues long. V was clipped by 3 bases and J by 0 bases; unmatched bases: 12. The CDR3 bases are TGTGCCAGCAGCTTCCCCGGGACAGGGCCCATAGACTCCTACGAGCAGTACTTC. Translation gives CASSFPGTGPIDSYEQYF.

The chain carries TRBV20-1 and TRBJ1-1, with D maybe TRBD1 (5 bases). The CDR3 extends over 11 amino acids. Germline V CDR1 and CDR2: DFQATT, SNEGSKA (reference sequence). Trimming shortened V by 6 bases and J by 5 bases, and 10 bases separated the two germline ends. The CDR3 is CSATQGTEAFF. In DNA form, the CDR3 reads TGCAGTGCGACTCAGGGAACTGAAGCTTTCTTT.

The chain links TRBV5-1 to TRBJ2-7, with 9 positions matching TRBD1. Trimming took 2 bases from V and 2 from J; bases not matched to a gene: 2. The CDR3 extends over 14 amino acids. The germline CDR1 and CDR2 sequences are SGHRS and YFSETQ. The chain's CDR3 is CASSFGQGTYEQYF. CDR3 DNA: TGCGCCAGCAGCTTTGGACAGGGGACCTACGAGCAGTACTTC.

A remark on this clone: The sample has other DNA sequences that encode this CDR3 too. The rearrangement links TRBV27 to TRBJ1-6; 9 nucleotides line up with TRBD1. Germline-derived CDR1 and CDR2 are MNHEY and SMNVEV (reference sequence). V was clipped by 4 bases and J by 4 bases; unmatched bases: 14. The CDR3 contains 19 residues. CDR3 coding DNA: TGTGCCAGCAGTTCGGACAGGGGACCCCCTACCGCTTATAATTCACCCCTCCACTTT. Translation: CASSSDRGPPTAYNSPLHF.

The chain recombines TRBV6-1 with TRBJ2-3; 9 bases agree with TRBD1. V was pared by 6 bases and J by 7 bases, with 8 bases of the junction left unmatched. Germline V gene sequence: CDR1 MNHNS, CDR2 SASEGT. This CDR3 spans 14 amino acids. The chain's CDR3 is CASSRPGQGYTQYF. The DNA for the CDR3 is TGTGCCAGCAGCAGGCCGGGACAGGGATATACGCAGTATTTT.

About this clone: One end of the junction is discordant with germline, which a read error may explain. The same CDR3 also results from other DNA sequences found in this sample. The chain has TRBV4-1 and TRBJ2-7; the match to TRBD1 covers 9 bases. The CDR3 contains 15 residues. Germline lookup yields CDR1 MGHRA and CDR2 YSYEKL. Here the CDR3 DNA reads TGCGCCAGCAGCCCCTCCGGGACAGGGTGGGACGAGCAGTACTTT. Its translation is CASSPSGTGWDEQYF.

V is TRBV21-1 and J is TRBJ2-7; no check of the table's D call, TRBD1, against the DNA was made. TRBV21-1 represents a pseudogene. The length of the CDR3 is 14 residues. CDR3 loop: CASSFRTGIYEQYF. The CDR3 DNA follows: TGTGCCAGCAGCTTCCGGACAGGGATCTACGAGCAGTACTTC.

CDR3 in DNA: TGCGCCAGCAGCCCGGACGGGGGAGGCTATGGCTACACCTTC. It translates to CASSPDGGGYGYTF. The genes are TRBV5-1 and TRBJ1-2; D is perhaps TRBD1 (5 bases). Germline lookup yields CDR1 SGHRS and CDR2 YFSETQ. V lost 4 bases and J lost 4, with 14 bases in between. The CDR3 is made up of 14 amino acids.

The genes are TRBV9 and TRBJ2-1, with 7 bases identical to TRBD2. The CDR3 consists of 19 residues. V lost 0 bases to trimming and J lost 0 bases; unmatched junction nucleotides: 12. Germline V lookup: CDR1 SGDLS, CDR2 YYNGEE. The CDR3 sequence is CASSVGGGVPPSSYNEQFF. CDR3 sequence (DNA): TGTGCCAGCAGCGTAGGGGGGGGAGTACCCCCCAGCTCCTACAATGAGCAGTTCTTC.

The chain combines TRBV2 with TRBJ2-1, with a possible D match to TRBD2 (5 bases). The CDR3 length is 14 residues. Germline V gene data show CDR1 as SNHLY and CDR2 as FYNNEI. V lost 7 bases to trimming and J lost 6 bases, with 16 bases between them. DNA of the CDR3: TGTGCCAGCAATGCGGGCGCAGGAGGCAATGAGCAGTTCTTC. This gives the protein CASNAGAGGNEQFF.

The chain combines TRBV5-4 with TRBJ1-1; D uncertain. The CDR3 covers 15 residues. The V gene's germline CDR1 is SGHNT and CDR2 YYREEE (reference sequence). The germline V and J ends were trimmed by 1 base and 0 bases, with 10 bases remaining between them. In nucleotides, the CDR3 is TGTGCCAGCAGCTTGTTGGCAGGCTTGAACACTGAAGCTTTCTTT. Encoded protein: CASSLLAGLNTEAFF. Filled out from reference TRBV5-4 and TRBJ1-1, the complete variable domain reads ETGVTQSPTHLIKTRGQQVTLRCSSQSGHNTVSWYQQALGQGPQFIFQYYREEENGRGNFPPRFSGLQFPNYSSELNVNALELDDSALYLCASSLLAGLNTEAFFGQGTRLTVV.

V usage is TRBV7-9 and J usage is TRBJ2-3; TRBD2 matches 11 bases. This CDR3 has 15 residues. CDR1 is SEHNR and CDR2 is FQNEAQ in the germline V gene (reference sequence). V lost 5 bases to trimming and J lost 6 bases; unmatched junction nucleotides: 7. This chain's CDR3 is CASSRSWTSGDTQYF. The CDR3 DNA reads TGTGCCAGCAGCCGCTCTTGGACTAGCGGGGATACGCAGTATTTT.

The V call is TRBV11-3, the J call TRBJ2-2; D gene unclear. Germline V gene lookup returns CDR1 SGHNT and CDR2 YENEEA. The CDR3 loop spans 14 amino acids. V gave up 5 bases and J gave up 4 bases, with 11 bases separating them. Written as DNA, the CDR3 is TGTGCCAGCAGCCAATCGCGGCTCACCGGGGAGCTGTTTTTT. This codes for CASSQSRLTGELFF.

J is TRBJ1-2 and V is TRBV2, with TRBD1 identical over 7 bases. Unmatched junction bases numbered 7, after V lost 6 bases and J lost 3 bases. The CDR3 totals 14 residues. CDR1 is SNHLY, CDR2 FYNNEI, per germline. CDR3 in amino acids: CASSRTGQDYGYTF. The CDR3 DNA reads TGTGCCAGCAGCCGAACCGGACAGGACTATGGCTACACCTTC.